Listed below are T cell receptor beta chains from one sample, sequenced in a study of T cell responses to AZD1222 COVID-19 vaccine. Using immunoSEQ multiplex PCR, the repertoire was profiled, and TCRdb retains in-frame clones only, with some absent. The sample holds about 81,000 clones, over 75% seen once. The source material was peripheral blood, sampled 28 days after the second AZD1222 dose. The receptors shown here come from an adult who received the AZD1222 COVID-19 vaccine. Both conserved end residues are part of each CDR3. Fields, in order: D gene, J gene, clone size, V gene, CDR3 protein, CDR3 DNA. D genes are given only for firm matches. Clone sizes are given selectively: once, few, many, or a class where the clone is expanded.

D gene: -; J gene: TRBJ2-7; clone size: once; V gene: TRBV11-2; CDR3 protein: CASSLVGGRGYEQYF; CDR3 DNA: TGTGCCAGCAGCTTAGTCGGGGGGCGCGGGTACGAGCAGTACTTC
D gene: TRBD2; J gene: TRBJ2-1; clone size: -; V gene: TRBV15; CDR3 protein: CATSSGGNEQFF; CDR3 DNA: TGTGCCACCAGCAGCGGGGGGAATGAGCAGTTCTTC
D gene: TRBD1; J gene: TRBJ1-3; clone size: -; V gene: TRBV28; CDR3 protein: CASSLLQGARGNTIYF; CDR3 DNA: TGTGCCAGCAGTCTTCTTCAGGGGGCCAGAGGAAACACCATATATTTT
D gene: -; J gene: TRBJ2-5; clone size: -; V gene: TRBV30; CDR3 protein: CAWSVGSEETQYF; CDR3 DNA: TGTGCCTGGAGTGTTGGATCGGAAGAGACCCAGTACTTC
D gene: -; J gene: TRBJ2-5; clone size: -; V gene: TRBV28; CDR3 protein: CASRPGSQETQYF; CDR3 DNA: TGTGCCAGCAGGCCGGGTAGTCAAGAGACCCAGTACTTC
D gene: TRBD1; J gene: TRBJ1-4; clone size: -; V gene: TRBV2; CDR3 protein: CASSVRTGEKEKLFF; CDR3 DNA: TGTGCCAGCAGTGTACGGACAGGAGAAAAGGAAAAACTGTTTTTT
D gene: -; J gene: TRBJ1-1; clone size: -; V gene: TRBV2; CDR3 protein: CASSEGEMEAFF; CDR3 DNA: TGTGCCAGCAGTGAAGGGGAGATGGAAGCTTTCTTT
D gene: -; J gene: TRBJ1-3; clone size: -; V gene: TRBV28; CDR3 protein: CASSSGGQGRNTIYF; CDR3 DNA: TGTGCCAGCAGTTCCGGCGGGCAGGGTCGAAACACCATATATTTT
D gene: TRBD2; J gene: TRBJ2-3; clone size: -; V gene: TRBV24-1; CDR3 protein: CATSDLGSGFTDTQYF; CDR3 DNA: TGTGCCACCAGTGATCTGGGTAGCGGGTTCACAGATACGCAGTATTTT
D gene: -; J gene: TRBJ2-5; clone size: -; V gene: TRBV18; CDR3 protein: CASSPSLEGVETQYF; CDR3 DNA: TGTGCCAGCTCTCCCTCCCTGGAAGGGGTGGAGACCCAGTACTTC
D gene: TRBD1; J gene: TRBJ1-4; clone size: -; V gene: TRBV3-1/TRBV3-2; CDR3 protein: CASSHQTGREKLFF; CDR3 DNA: TGTGCCAGCAGCCACCAGACAGGGAGAGAAAAACTGTTTTTT
D gene: TRBD2; J gene: TRBJ2-7; clone size: many; V gene: TRBV18; CDR3 protein: CASSPTSGRANEQYF; CDR3 DNA: TGTGCCAGCTCACCAACTAGCGGGAGGGCCAACGAGCAGTACTTC
D gene: -; J gene: TRBJ1-4; clone size: once; V gene: TRBV5-8; CDR3 protein: CASSLEGLGEKLFF; CDR3 DNA: TGTGCCAGCAGCTTGGAAGGGCTTGGTGAAAAACTGTTTTTT
D gene: -; J gene: TRBJ1-3; clone size: -; V gene: TRBV7-8; CDR3 protein: CASSRNGGGSGNTIYF; CDR3 DNA: TGTGCCAGCAGCCGAAACGGGGGGGGCTCTGGAAACACCATATATTTT
D gene: -; J gene: TRBJ2-5; clone size: -; V gene: TRBV4-3; CDR3 protein: CASSQSSEETQYF; CDR3 DNA: TGCGCCAGCAGCCAATCCAGCGAGGAGACCCAGTACTTC
D gene: TRBD1; J gene: TRBJ1-6; clone size: -; V gene: TRBV28; CDR3 protein: CASILGGTVNSPLHF; CDR3 DNA: TGTGCCAGCATCCTAGGGGGGACAGTTAATTCACCCCTCCACTTT
D gene: TRBD1; J gene: TRBJ2-4; clone size: -; V gene: TRBV27; CDR3 protein: CASRDRGNDIQYF; CDR3 DNA: TGTGCCAGCAGGGACAGGGGAAACGACATTCAGTACTTC
D gene: -; J gene: TRBJ1-1; clone size: -; V gene: TRBV19; CDR3 protein: CASTRDLNTEAFF; CDR3 DNA: TGTGCCAGTACGCGGGATTTGAACACTGAAGCTTTCTTT
D gene: -; J gene: TRBJ1-6; clone size: -; V gene: TRBV28; CDR3 protein: CASREQGRGDNSPLHF; CDR3 DNA: TGTGCCAGCAGGGAACAGGGACGCGGAGATAATTCACCCCTCCACTTT
D gene: -; J gene: TRBJ1-6; clone size: -; V gene: TRBV7-9; CDR3 protein: CASSSEGGSPLHF; CDR3 DNA: TGTGCCAGCAGCTCCGAAGGGGGTTCACCCCTCCACTTT
D gene: -; J gene: TRBJ2-7; clone size: -; V gene: TRBV28; CDR3 protein: CASSFYYEQYF; CDR3 DNA: TGTGCCAGCAGTTTCTACTACGAGCAGTACTTC
D gene: TRBD2; J gene: TRBJ2-7; clone size: -; V gene: TRBV28; CDR3 protein: CASRSGLKAGGPGEQYF; CDR3 DNA: TGTGCCAGCAGATCGGGGCTTAAGGCGGGAGGGCCCGGAGAGCAGTACTTC
D gene: -; J gene: TRBJ2-3; clone size: few; V gene: TRBV9; CDR3 protein: CASSVRGPRKNTQYF; CDR3 DNA: TGTGCCAGCAGCGTTAGGGGACCAAGGAAGAATACGCAGTATTTT
D gene: -; J gene: TRBJ1-1; clone size: -; V gene: TRBV19; CDR3 protein: CASRGGGRGNTEAFF; CDR3 DNA: TGTGCCAGTAGAGGCGGGGGACGGGGGAACACTGAAGCTTTCTTT
D gene: -; J gene: TRBJ2-5; clone size: -; V gene: TRBV30; CDR3 protein: CAWSGLKETQYF; CDR3 DNA: TGTGCCTGGAGTGGCTTAAAAGAGACCCAGTACTTC
D gene: -; J gene: TRBJ2-1; clone size: -; V gene: TRBV6-6; CDR3 protein: CASSYPPGRELFF; CDR3 DNA: TGTGCCAGCAGTTACCCCCCTGGACGGGAGCTGTTCTTC
D gene: TRBD1; J gene: TRBJ1-1; clone size: -; V gene: TRBV19; CDR3 protein: CASIRQGYAGTEAFF; CDR3 DNA: TGTGCCAGTATCCGACAGGGCTACGCGGGCACTGAAGCTTTCTTT
D gene: -; J gene: TRBJ2-6; clone size: -; V gene: TRBV14; CDR3 protein: CASSHNSGANVLTF; CDR3 DNA: TGTGCCAGCAGCCATAATTCTGGGGCCAACGTCCTGACTTTC
D gene: -; J gene: TRBJ2-5; clone size: -; V gene: TRBV2; CDR3 protein: CASRGSMRETQYF; CDR3 DNA: TGTGCCAGCAGGGGGTCCATGAGGGAGACCCAGTACTTC
D gene: TRBD1; J gene: TRBJ1-2; clone size: once; V gene: TRBV6-5; CDR3 protein: CASSRIQGAYGYTF; CDR3 DNA: TGTGCCAGCAGTAGGATACAGGGGGCGTATGGCTACACCTTC
D gene: -; J gene: TRBJ2-7; clone size: -; V gene: TRBV30; CDR3 protein: CAWSVPQEPGEQYF; CDR3 DNA: TGTGCCTGGAGTGTCCCACAGGAGCCGGGTGAGCAGTACTTC
D gene: -; J gene: TRBJ2-7; clone size: -; V gene: TRBV29-1; CDR3 protein: CSVAQAYEQYF; CDR3 DNA: TGCAGCGTTGCGCAAGCCTACGAGCAGTACTTC
D gene: TRBD1; J gene: TRBJ1-1; clone size: -; V gene: TRBV28; CDR3 protein: CASSHTGAGGPGTEAFF; CDR3 DNA: TGTGCCAGCAGTCATACCGGGGCAGGGGGGCCCGGGACTGAAGCTTTCTTT
D gene: -; J gene: TRBJ2-1; clone size: -; V gene: TRBV6-5; CDR3 protein: CASSLGARNEQFF; CDR3 DNA: TGTGCCAGCTCCCTAGGGGCGAGGAATGAGCAGTTCTTC
D gene: TRBD2; J gene: TRBJ2-2; clone size: -; V gene: TRBV6-5; CDR3 protein: CASSYRGRDTGELFF; CDR3 DNA: TGTGCCAGCAGTTACCGCGGGAGGGACACCGGGGAGCTGTTTTTT
D gene: -; J gene: TRBJ1-1; clone size: -; V gene: TRBV7-2; CDR3 protein: CASSLEGLNTEAFF; CDR3 DNA: TGTGCCAGCAGCTTAGAGGGACTGAACACTGAAGCTTTCTTT
D gene: TRBD2; J gene: TRBJ2-1; clone size: -; V gene: TRBV7-9; CDR3 protein: CASSSGLAYLNEQFF; CDR3 DNA: TGTGCCAGCAGCTCCGGACTAGCGTATCTGAATGAGCAGTTCTTC
D gene: -; J gene: TRBJ1-6; clone size: once; V gene: TRBV7-9; CDR3 protein: CASSLEAPGPDNSPLHF; CDR3 DNA: TGTGCCAGCAGCTTAGAAGCACCGGGACCGGATAATTCACCCCTCCACTTT
D gene: -; J gene: TRBJ1-2; clone size: -; V gene: TRBV28; CDR3 protein: CASSSSATAQGTF; CDR3 DNA: TGTGCCAGCAGTTCCTCCGCGACAGCCCAGGGCACCTTC
D gene: -; J gene: TRBJ2-1; clone size: -; V gene: TRBV11-3; CDR3 protein: CASSLLASTNEQFF; CDR3 DNA: TGTGCCAGCAGCTTATTAGCTAGCACCAATGAGCAGTTCTTC
D gene: -; J gene: TRBJ1-2; clone size: few; V gene: TRBV29-1; CDR3 protein: CSVVGQGNTF; CDR3 DNA: -
D gene: -; J gene: TRBJ2-7; clone size: once; V gene: TRBV27; CDR3 protein: CASSLDRQFYEQYF; CDR3 DNA: TGTGCCAGCAGTTTAGATAGACAGTTCTACGAGCAGTACTTC
D gene: -; J gene: TRBJ2-5; clone size: -; V gene: TRBV30; CDR3 protein: CAWSGPVAGPGETQYF; CDR3 DNA: TGTGCCTGGAGTGGCCCCGTGGCGGGGCCGGGGGAGACCCAGTACTTC
D gene: -; J gene: TRBJ1-4; clone size: -; V gene: TRBV27; CDR3 protein: CASSLLGNEKLFF; CDR3 DNA: TGTGCCAGCAGTCTGCTCGGGAATGAAAAACTGTTTTTT
D gene: -; J gene: TRBJ1-1; clone size: few; V gene: TRBV7-3; CDR3 protein: CASSFQGNTEAFF; CDR3 DNA: TGTGCCAGCAGCTTTCAGGGGAACACTGAAGCTTTCTTT
D gene: TRBD1; J gene: TRBJ2-2; clone size: -; V gene: TRBV24-1; CDR3 protein: CATSERGTANTGELFF; CDR3 DNA: TGTGCCACCAGTGAAAGGGGGACAGCTAACACCGGGGAGCTGTTTTTT
D gene: -; J gene: TRBJ2-1; clone size: -; V gene: TRBV6-6; CDR3 protein: CASSYRVSHNEQFF; CDR3 DNA: TGTGCCAGCAGTTACAGGGTTTCCCACAATGAGCAGTTCTTC
D gene: TRBD1; J gene: TRBJ1-1; clone size: once; V gene: TRBV7-6; CDR3 protein: CASSSTGGQVVNTEAFF; CDR3 DNA: TGTGCCAGCAGCTCTACAGGGGGGCAAGTGGTGAACACTGAAGCTTTCTTT
D gene: -; J gene: TRBJ2-2; clone size: -; V gene: TRBV5-4; CDR3 protein: CASTVGGNTGELFF; CDR3 DNA: TGTGCCAGCACCGTTGGCGGGAACACCGGGGAGCTGTTTTTT
D gene: TRBD1; J gene: TRBJ1-1; clone size: -; V gene: TRBV27; CDR3 protein: CASSPRTGDTEAFF; CDR3 DNA: TGTGCCAGCAGTCCGAGGACAGGGGACACTGAAGCTTTCTTT
D gene: -; J gene: TRBJ1-2; clone size: -; V gene: TRBV11-2; CDR3 protein: CASSPSRAPNYGYTF; CDR3 DNA: TGTGCCAGCAGCCCCTCCCGGGCACCTAACTATGGCTACACCTTC
D gene: -; J gene: TRBJ2-1; clone size: -; V gene: TRBV21-1; CDR3 protein: CASSKVGTGGSNEQFF; CDR3 DNA: TGTGCCAGCAGCAAAGTAGGAACAGGGGGTAGCAATGAGCAGTTCTTC